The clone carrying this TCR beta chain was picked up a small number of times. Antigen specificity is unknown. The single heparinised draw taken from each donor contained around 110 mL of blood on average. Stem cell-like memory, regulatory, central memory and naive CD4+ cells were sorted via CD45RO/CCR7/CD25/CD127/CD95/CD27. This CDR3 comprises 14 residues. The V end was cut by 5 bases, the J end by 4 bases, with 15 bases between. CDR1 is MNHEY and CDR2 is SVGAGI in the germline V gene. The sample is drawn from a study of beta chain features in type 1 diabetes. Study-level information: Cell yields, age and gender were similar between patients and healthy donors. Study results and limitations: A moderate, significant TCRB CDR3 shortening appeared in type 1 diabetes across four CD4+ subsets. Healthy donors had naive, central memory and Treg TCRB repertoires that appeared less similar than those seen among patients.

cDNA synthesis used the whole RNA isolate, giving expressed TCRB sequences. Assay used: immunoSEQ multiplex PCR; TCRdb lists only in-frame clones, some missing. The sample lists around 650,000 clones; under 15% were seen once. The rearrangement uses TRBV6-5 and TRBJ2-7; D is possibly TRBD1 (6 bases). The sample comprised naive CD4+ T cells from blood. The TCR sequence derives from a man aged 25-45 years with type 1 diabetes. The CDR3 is CASSLRDIPYEQYF. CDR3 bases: TGTGCCAGCAGTCTTCGGGACATTCCTTACGAGCAGTACTTC.